This T cell receptor (beta chain) appears in the sequencing data of a study of human T cells and chemical hapten exposure. The table lists this clonotype with many counts. Time point meaning: patch test 3, about 24 weeks after DPC sensitization. Documented treatment: therapeutic diphenylcyclopropenone sensitization with weekly scalp DPC. V was cut by 3 bases and J by 0 bases, with 24 bases left in between. This CDR3 region has 19 residues. TCRdb processed the RACE reads anew with MiXCR; each CDR3 protein has one entry. In the table there are tens of thousands of distinct CDR3 sequences, over 10% of which are singletons.

The receptor was isolated from a man between 25 and 39 years old with alopecia areata. Some clones in this sample may be carry-over from other donors' samples. The source material was whole blood, sampled in connection with sensitization to the hapten diphenylcyclopropenone (DPC). The genes are TRBV12-3 or TRBV12-4 and TRBJ2-7; D may match TRBD1 or TRBD2 (5 bases each). The CDR3 coding sequence is TGTGCCAGCAGTTTGGTCAGCATTTTCGGGGCCCACAACTCCTACGAGCAGTACTTC. This sequence encodes CASSLVSIFGAHNSYEQYF.